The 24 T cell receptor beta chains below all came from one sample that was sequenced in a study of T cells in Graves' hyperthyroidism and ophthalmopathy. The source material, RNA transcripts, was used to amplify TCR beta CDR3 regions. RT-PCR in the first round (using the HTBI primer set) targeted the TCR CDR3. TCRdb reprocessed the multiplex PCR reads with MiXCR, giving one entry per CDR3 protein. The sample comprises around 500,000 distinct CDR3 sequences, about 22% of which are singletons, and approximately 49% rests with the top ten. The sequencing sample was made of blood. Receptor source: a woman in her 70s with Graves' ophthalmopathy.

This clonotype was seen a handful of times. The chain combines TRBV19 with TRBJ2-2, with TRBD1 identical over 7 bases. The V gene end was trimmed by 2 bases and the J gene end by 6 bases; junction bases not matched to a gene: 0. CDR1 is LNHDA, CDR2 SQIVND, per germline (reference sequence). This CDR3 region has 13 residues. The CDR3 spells CASSITGAGELFF. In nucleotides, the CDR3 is TGTGCCAGTAGTATAACAGGGGCCGGGGAGCTGTTTTTT.

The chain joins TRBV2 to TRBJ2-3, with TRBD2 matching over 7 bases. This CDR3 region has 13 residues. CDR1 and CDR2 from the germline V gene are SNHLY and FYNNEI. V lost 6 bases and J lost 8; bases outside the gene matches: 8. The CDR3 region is CASRTGGVVTQYF. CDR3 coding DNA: TGTGCCAGCAGGACGGGAGGAGTCGTTACGCAGTATTTT.

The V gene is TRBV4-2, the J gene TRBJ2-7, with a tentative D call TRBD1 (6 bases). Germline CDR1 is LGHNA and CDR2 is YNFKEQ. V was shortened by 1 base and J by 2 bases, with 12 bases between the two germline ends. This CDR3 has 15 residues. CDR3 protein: CASSQGGPPAYEQYF. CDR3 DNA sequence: TGTGCCAGCAGCCAAGGGGGGCCCCCCGCCTACGAGCAGTACTTC.

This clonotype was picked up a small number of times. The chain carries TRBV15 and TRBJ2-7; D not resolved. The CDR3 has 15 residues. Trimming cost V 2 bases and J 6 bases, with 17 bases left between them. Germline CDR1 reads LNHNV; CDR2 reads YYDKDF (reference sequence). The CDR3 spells CATSRPRQGKAEQYF. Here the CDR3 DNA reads TGTGCCACCAGCAGACCGAGACAAGGAAAGGCCGAGCAGTACTTC.

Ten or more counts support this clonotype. The CDR3 bases are TGTGCCAGCAGCCATGATAGACAGGGCCCTACTGTGAACACTGAAGCTTTCTTT. Translated: CASSHDRQGPTVNTEAFF. The rearrangement joins TRBV7-8 to TRBJ1-1, with 7 bases that match TRBD1. CDR3 length: 18 residues. The V gene's germline CDR1 is SGHVS and CDR2 FQNEAQ. J was trimmed by 0 bases and V by 5 bases; bases with no gene match: 15.

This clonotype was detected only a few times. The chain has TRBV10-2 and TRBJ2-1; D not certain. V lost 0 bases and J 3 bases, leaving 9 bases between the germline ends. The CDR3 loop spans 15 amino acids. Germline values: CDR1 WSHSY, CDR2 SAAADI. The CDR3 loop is CASSESVGFYNEQFF. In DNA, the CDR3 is TGCGCCAGCAGTGAGTCGGTGGGATTCTACAATGAGCAGTTCTTC.

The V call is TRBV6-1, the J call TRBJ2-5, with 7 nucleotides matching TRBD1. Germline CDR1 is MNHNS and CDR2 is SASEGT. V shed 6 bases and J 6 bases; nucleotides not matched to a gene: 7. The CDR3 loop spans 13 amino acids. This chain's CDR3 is CASSPTGIQTQYF. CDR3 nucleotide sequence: TGTGCCAGCAGCCCGACAGGGATACAGACCCAGTACTTC.

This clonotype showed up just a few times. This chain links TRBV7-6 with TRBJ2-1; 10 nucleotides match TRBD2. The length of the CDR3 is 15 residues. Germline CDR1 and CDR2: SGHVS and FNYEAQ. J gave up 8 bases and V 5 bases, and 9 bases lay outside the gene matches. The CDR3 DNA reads TGTGCCAGCAGCCGCCTAGCGGGAGTGGGGGATGAGCAGTTCTTC. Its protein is CASSRLAGVGDEQFF.

CDR3: CASSSCSGRNQETQYF. Here the CDR3 DNA reads TGTGCCAGCAGTAGTTGTAGCGGGAGAAACCAAGAGACCCAGTACTTC. The chain has TRBV6-4 and TRBJ2-5; 9 nucleotides agree with TRBD2. Germline V gene sequence: CDR1 MRHNA, CDR2 SNTAGT. Losses at the gene ends were 5 bases for V and 0 bases for J; bases not matched to a gene: 7. The CDR3 spans 16 residues.

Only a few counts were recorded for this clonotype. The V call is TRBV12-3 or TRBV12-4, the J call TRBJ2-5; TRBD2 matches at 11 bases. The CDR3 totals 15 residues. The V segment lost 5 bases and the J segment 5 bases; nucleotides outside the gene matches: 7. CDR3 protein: CASSGLAGGSETQYF. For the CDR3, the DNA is TGTGCCAGCAGTGGACTAGCGGGTGGGTCGGAGACCCAGTACTTC.

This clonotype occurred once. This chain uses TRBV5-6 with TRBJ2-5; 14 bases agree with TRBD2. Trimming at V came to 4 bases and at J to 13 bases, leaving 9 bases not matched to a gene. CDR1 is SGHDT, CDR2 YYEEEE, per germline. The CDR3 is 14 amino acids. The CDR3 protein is CASSARLAGGPRYF. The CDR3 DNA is TGTGCCAGCAGCGCACGACTAGCGGGAGGGCCCCGGTACTTC.

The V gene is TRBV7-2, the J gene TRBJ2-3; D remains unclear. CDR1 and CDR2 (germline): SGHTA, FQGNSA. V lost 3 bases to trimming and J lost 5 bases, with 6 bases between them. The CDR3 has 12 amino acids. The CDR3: CASSFLGDTQYF. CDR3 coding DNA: TGTGCCAGCAGCTTCCTCGGAGATACGCAGTATTTT.

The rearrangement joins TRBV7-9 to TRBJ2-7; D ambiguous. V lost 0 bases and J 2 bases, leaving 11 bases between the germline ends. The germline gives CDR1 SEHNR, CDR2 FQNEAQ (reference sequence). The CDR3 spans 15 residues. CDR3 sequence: CASSLAGHAPYEQYF. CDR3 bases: TGTGCCAGCAGCTTAGCAGGGCACGCTCCCTACGAGCAGTACTTC.

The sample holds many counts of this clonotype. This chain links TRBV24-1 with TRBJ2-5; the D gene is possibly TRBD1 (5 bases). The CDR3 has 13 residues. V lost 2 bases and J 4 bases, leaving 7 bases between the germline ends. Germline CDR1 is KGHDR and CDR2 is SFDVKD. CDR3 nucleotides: TGTGCCACCAGTGATTCAGGGATAGAGACCCAGTACTTC. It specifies CATSDSGIETQYF.

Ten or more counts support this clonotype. CDR3 loop: CASSVDGRGEQYF. DNA of the CDR3: TGTGCCAGCAGCGTGGACGGGAGGGGCGAGCAGTACTTC. The rearrangement links TRBV2 to TRBJ2-7; 8 bases line up with TRBD2. V shed 6 bases, J shed 6 bases, and the junction held 7 bases outside the gene matches. The CDR3 runs 13 residues. Germline CDR1 SNHLY, CDR2 FYNNEI. Filled out from reference TRBV2 and TRBJ2-7, the complete variable domain reads EPEVTQTPSHQVTQMGQEVILRCVPISNHLYFYWYRQILGQKVEFLVSFYNNEISEKSEIFDDQFSVERPDGSNFTLKIRSTKLEDSAMYFCASSVDGRGEQYFGPGTRLTVT.

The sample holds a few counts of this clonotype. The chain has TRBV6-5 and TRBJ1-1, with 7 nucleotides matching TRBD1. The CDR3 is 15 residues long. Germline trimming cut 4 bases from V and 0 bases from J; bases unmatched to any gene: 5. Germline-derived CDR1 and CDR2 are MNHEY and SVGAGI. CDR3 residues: CASSFTGVMNTEAFF. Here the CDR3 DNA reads TGTGCCAGCAGTTTCACAGGGGTCATGAACACTGAAGCTTTCTTT.

As DNA, the CDR3 is TGTGCCAGCAGCGTAGGGGCTAGCGGGAGTTTCCACGAGCAGTACTTC. This encodes CASSVGASGSFHEQYF. The chain combines TRBV9 with TRBJ2-7, with 10 bases that match TRBD2. V gave up 0 bases and J gave up 5 bases; unmatched junction bases: 8. The CDR3 has 16 amino acids. Germline loops: CDR1 SGDLS, CDR2 YYNGEE.

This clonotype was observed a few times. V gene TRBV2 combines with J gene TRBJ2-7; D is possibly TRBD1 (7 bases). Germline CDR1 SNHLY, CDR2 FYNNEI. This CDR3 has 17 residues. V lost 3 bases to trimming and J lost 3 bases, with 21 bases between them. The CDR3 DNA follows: TGTGCCAGCAGTGATCAGAACTCACAGGGGAGGATCTACGAGCAGTACTTC. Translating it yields CASSDQNSQGRIYEQYF.

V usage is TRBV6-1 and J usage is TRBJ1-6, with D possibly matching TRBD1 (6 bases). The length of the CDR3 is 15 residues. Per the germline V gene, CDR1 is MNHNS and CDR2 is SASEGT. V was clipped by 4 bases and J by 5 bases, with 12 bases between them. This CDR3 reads CASSVRQADNSPLHF. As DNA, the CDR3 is TGTGCCAGCAGTGTCAGACAGGCGGATAATTCACCCCTCCACTTT.

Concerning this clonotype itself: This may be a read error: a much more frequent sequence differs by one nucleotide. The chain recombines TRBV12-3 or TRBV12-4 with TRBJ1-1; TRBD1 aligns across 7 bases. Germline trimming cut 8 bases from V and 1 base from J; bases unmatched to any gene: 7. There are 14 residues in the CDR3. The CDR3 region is CASSTGTTNTEAFF. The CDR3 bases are TGTGCCAGCTCGACAGGGACTACGAACACTGAAGCTTTCTTT.

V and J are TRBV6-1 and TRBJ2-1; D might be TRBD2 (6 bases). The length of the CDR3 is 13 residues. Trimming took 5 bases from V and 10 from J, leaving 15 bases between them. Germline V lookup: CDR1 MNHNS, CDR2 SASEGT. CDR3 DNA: TGTGCCAGCAGTCCTAAAATGGCGGGGGAGCAGTTCTTC. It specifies CASSPKMAGEQFF.

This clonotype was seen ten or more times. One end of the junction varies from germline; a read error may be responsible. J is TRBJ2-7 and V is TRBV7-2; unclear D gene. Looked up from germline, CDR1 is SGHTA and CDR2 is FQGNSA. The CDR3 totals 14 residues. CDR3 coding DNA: TGTGCCAGCAGTTTAGACTCCATTGTTTACGAGCAGTACTTC. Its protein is CASSLDSIVYEQYF. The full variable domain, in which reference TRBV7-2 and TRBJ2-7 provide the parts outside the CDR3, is GAGVSQSPSNKVTEKGKDVELRCDPISGHTALYWYRQSLGQGLEFLIYFQGNSAPDKSGLPSDRFSAERTGGSVSTLTIQRTQQEDSAVYLCASSLDSIVYEQYFGPGTRLTVT.

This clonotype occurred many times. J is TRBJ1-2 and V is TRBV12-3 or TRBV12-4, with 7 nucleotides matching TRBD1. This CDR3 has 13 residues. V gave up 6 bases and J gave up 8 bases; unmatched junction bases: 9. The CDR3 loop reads CASSPGQLLGYTF. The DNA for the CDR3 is TGTGCCAGCAGCCCGGGACAGTTGCTGGGCTACACCTTC.

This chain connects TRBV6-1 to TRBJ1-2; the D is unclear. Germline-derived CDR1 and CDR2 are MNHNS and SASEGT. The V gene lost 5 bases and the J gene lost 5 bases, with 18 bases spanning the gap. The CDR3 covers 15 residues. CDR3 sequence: CASSRNLGKWYGYTF. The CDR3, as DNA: TGTGCCAGCAGTCGCAACTTAGGGAAATGGTATGGCTACACCTTC.